The TCR beta chain described here comes from a study of blood T cell repertoires in COVID-19. The overall study: Collection of acute and convalescent COVID-19 samples took place in the United States, Italy and Spain.

Trimming took 7 bases from V and 7 from J; bases not matched to a gene: 7. Germline CDR1 reads KGHDR; CDR2 reads SFDVKD. This CDR3 comprises 14 residues. Grouping used clinical history reported by participants in a survey and questionnaire. Recovered Cohort 3 donors showed two negative PCRs, clearance, or symptom resolution. In the source study's methods: Amplifying reference gene primers gave estimates of nucleated cell counts. Method: immunoSEQ multiplex PCR; TCRdb's copy keeps in-frame clones and lacks some. V and J calls and clone size come straight from that table; D and trimming were deduced from the DNA. Among some 300,000 clones, 88% were seen once, and the ten largest hold 1%.

The chain recombines TRBV24-1 with TRBJ1-1; TRBD1 matches at 11 bases. Sequenced material: PBMCs or T cells enriched from blood (not recorded which). The receptor comes from a woman aged 25-40 years who had recovered from COVID-19. In DNA, the CDR3 is TGTGCCACCAGCCGGACAGGGGGCGGTGGTGAAGCTTTCTTT. It codes for CATSRTGGGGEAFF.